The 32 T cell receptor beta chains below all came from one sample that was sequenced in a study of CD8 T cells in ankylosing spondylitis. Notes on the study in general: A TCR beta motif made of several highly homologous variants seemed typical of ankylosing spondylitis blood.

Their antigens remain unidentified. Each CDR3 protein is one row after TCRdb ran MiXCR on the 5' RACE reads. The sample holds just under 550,000 distinct CDR3 sequences, roughly an eighth seen once. The specimen sequenced was blood, either unsorted or a sorted T cell fraction (not recorded which). The receptors were gathered from a male donor with ankylosing spondylitis.

The V call is TRBV20-1, the J call TRBJ2-3; 7 bases line up with TRBD1. V lost 6 bases to trimming and J lost 6 bases; unmatched junction nucleotides: 9. Germline CDR1 reads DFQATT; CDR2 reads SNEGSKA (reference sequence). The CDR3 runs to 13 residues. The CDR3 nucleotides read TGCAGTGCCAAGCAGGGGGTCGTGGATACGCAGTATTTT. Its translation is CSAKQGVVDTQYF.

There are a few counts of this clonotype. The chain recombines TRBV10-2 with TRBJ1-2, with D perhaps matching TRBD1 (5 bases). This CDR3 is 15 amino acids long. V was shortened by 3 bases and J by 8 bases, with 19 bases between the two germline ends. Germline V CDR1 and CDR2: WSHSY, SAAADI. CDR3 loop: CASSDNRRPEGGYTF. In DNA form, the CDR3 reads TGCGCCAGCAGTGATAACAGGCGGCCTGAGGGAGGCTACACCTTC.

This clonotype has ten or more counts. The chain employs TRBV2 and TRBJ2-5, with 7 bases that match TRBD2. Germline V CDR1 and CDR2: SNHLY, FYNNEI. The CDR3 spans 16 residues. The junction had 8 bases not matched to a gene; V was cut back by 4 bases and J by 0 bases. The CDR3: CASSVGSGAYQETQYF. The CDR3, as DNA: TGTGCCAGCAGTGTAGGAAGCGGGGCCTACCAAGAGACCCAGTACTTC.

The chain recombines TRBV2 with TRBJ2-1; 15 bases fit TRBD2. The CDR3 runs 17 residues. Trimming took 6 bases from V and 8 from J; bases not matched to a gene: 11. Germline CDR1 and CDR2: SNHLY and FYNNEI. DNA of the CDR3: TGTGCCAGCAGGCCCCGGACTAGCGGGAGGGTTGGCCATGAGCAGTTCTTC. Residues: CASRPRTSGRVGHEQFF. The entire variable domain, with the rest obtained from reference TRBV2 and TRBJ2-1, is as follows: EPEVTQTPSHQVTQMGQEVILRCVPISNHLYFYWYRQILGQKVEFLVSFYNNEISEKSEIFDDQFSVERPDGSNFTLKIRSTKLEDSAMYFCASRPRTSGRVGHEQFFGPGTRLTVL.

The CDR3 sequence is CASSVGPGYEQYV. The CDR3 DNA follows: TGTGCCAGCAGCGTAGGGCCAGGCTACGAGCAGTACGTC. The genes are TRBV28 and TRBJ2-7; no reliable D call. V was clipped by 6 bases and J by 3 bases, with 12 bases between them. The CDR3 totals 13 residues. Germline V gene data show CDR1 as MDHEN and CDR2 as SYDVKM.

The sample holds many counts of this clonotype. The rearrangement links TRBV5-5 to TRBJ2-1; 8 positions agree with TRBD2. The CDR3 spans 14 residues. The J segment lost 7 bases and the V segment lost 1 base, leaving 4 bases of the junction unmatched. Germline V CDR1 and CDR2: SGHKS, YYEKEE (reference sequence). CDR3 region: CASSLTGGENEQFF. CDR3 nucleotide sequence: TGTGCCAGCAGCTTGACGGGAGGGGAGAATGAGCAGTTCTTC.

About this clonotype itself: This may be a read error: a much more frequent sequence differs by one nucleotide. The V and J genes are TRBV27 and TRBJ1-6; 9 bases map to TRBD1. This CDR3 is built from 14 residues. In germline, CDR1 is MNHEY, CDR2 SMNVEV (reference sequence). V gave up 7 bases and J gave up 10 bases; unmatched junction bases: 8. CDR3 in amino acids: CASTQQGAKSPLHF. CDR3 nucleotides: TGTGCCAGCACTCAACAGGGGGCTAAATCACCCCTCCACTTT.

This clonotype was observed a handful of times. The chain recombines TRBV18 with TRBJ2-5, with TRBD1 as a possible D gene (5 bases). The V and J ends lost 0 bases and 7 bases respectively, with 12 bases between them. Germline loops: CDR1 KGHSH, CDR2 LQKENI. The CDR3 consists of 14 residues. CDR3 sequence: CASSPPGPPGTQYF. CDR3 in DNA: TGTGCCAGCTCACCACCGGGGCCCCCGGGGACCCAGTACTTC.

As DNA, the CDR3 is TGTGCCAGCAGCAAGACTAGCGGGGACACAGATACGCAGTATTTT. As protein: CASSKTSGDTDTQYF. This chain links TRBV3-1 with TRBJ2-3; 11 nucleotides match TRBD2. With 5 bases clipped from V and 2 bases from J, the junction kept 3 bases outside the gene matches. The V gene's germline CDR1 is LGHDT and CDR2 YNNKEL (reference sequence). CDR3 length equals 15 residues.

The rearrangement uses TRBV5-1 and TRBJ2-1, with 14 bases that match TRBD2. The trim removed 1 base at V and 7 bases at J, leaving 13 bases unmatched. This CDR3 is built from 19 residues. The germline gives CDR1 SGHRS, CDR2 YFSETQ. CDR3 protein: CASSLLPRGTSGSRNEQFF. DNA of the CDR3: TGCGCCAGCAGCTTGCTCCCGCGGGGGACTAGCGGGAGTAGGAATGAGCAGTTCTTC.

The rearrangement joins TRBV11-2 to TRBJ1-2; 9 positions match TRBD1. Per the germline V gene, CDR1 is SGHAT and CDR2 is FQNNGV. This CDR3 has 15 amino acids. The junction had 8 bases not matched to a gene; V was cut back by 1 base and J by 8 bases. The CDR3 coding sequence is TGTGCCAGCAGCTTAGGACCGGGACAGGGAGGCGGCTACACCTTC. Translated, it gives CASSLGPGQGGGYTF.

This clonotype was counted ten times or more. The CDR3 region has the DNA TGCGCCAGCAGCTTGGAGGCGGGAGATGAGCAGTTCTTC. Residues: CASSLEAGDEQFF. This sequence joins TRBV5-1 and TRBJ2-1, with 7 bases that match TRBD2. CDR1 SGHRS and CDR2 YFSETQ come from the germline V gene. The CDR3 loop spans 13 amino acids. V gave up 0 bases and J gave up 8 bases; unmatched junction bases: 2.

The chain employs TRBV28 and TRBJ1-1, with 8 bases matching TRBD1. The V gene's germline CDR1 is MDHEN and CDR2 SYDVKM. The CDR3 is 13 amino acids. V lost 2 bases and J lost 10; bases outside the gene matches: 6. CDR3 sequence: CASSLLTGGTAFF. In nucleotides, the CDR3 is TGTGCCAGCAGTTTACTAACAGGGGGAACAGCTTTCTTT.

This clonotype has more than one count but fewer than ten. The rearrangement uses TRBV7-2 and TRBJ2-3; a weak D match, TRBD2 (6 bases). Germline V gene sequence: CDR1 SGHTA, CDR2 FQGNSA. The CDR3 is made up of 15 amino acids. Trimming removed 5 bases at V and 2 bases at J, with 14 bases between. The CDR3 DNA follows: TGTGCCAGCAGCCCGTCAGGAGGGTTCACAGATACGCAGTATTTT. This encodes CASSPSGGFTDTQYF.

This clonotype appeared many times. The chain uses TRBV5-1 and TRBJ2-7, with 7 positions matching TRBD2. This CDR3 has 16 amino acids. Looked up from germline, CDR1 is SGHRS and CDR2 is YFSETQ. With V trimmed by 0 bases and J by 1 base, 7 bases remained unmatched. The CDR3 coding sequence is TGCGCCAGCAGCTTGGGGGGGGGTCTTCGGTCCTACGAGCAGTACGTC. It translates to CASSLGGGLRSYEQYV.

The chain combines TRBV12-3 or TRBV12-4 with TRBJ2-3; tentatively, D is TRBD1 (5 bases). Trimming stripped 5 bases from V and 1 base from J, with 13 bases between. This CDR3 comprises 15 residues. The chain's CDR3 is CASSGARPRTDTQYF. As DNA, the CDR3 is TGTGCCAGCAGTGGGGCGAGGCCGCGCACAGATACGCAGTATTTT.

The gene calls are TRBV27 and TRBJ2-1; D is ambiguous. Trimming took 8 bases from V and 0 from J, leaving 11 bases between them. The CDR3 totals 14 residues. From germline, CDR1 is MNHEY and CDR2 SMNVEV (reference sequence). Here the CDR3 reads CASAVRNSYNEQFF. The DNA of the CDR3 is TGTGCCAGCGCCGTGAGGAACTCCTACAATGAGCAGTTCTTC.

The rearrangement joins TRBV25-1 to TRBJ2-7; 12 bases align to TRBD2. This CDR3 comprises 16 residues. Trimming at V came to 4 bases and at J to 4 bases, leaving 8 bases not matched to a gene. In germline, CDR1 is MGHDK, CDR2 SYGVNS. The CDR3 DNA reads as TGTGCCAGCAGTGCCCGGACTAGCGGGAAGTGGTACGAGCAGTACGTC. It yields the protein CASSARTSGKWYEQYV.

This clonotype was observed a handful of times. The chain couples TRBV11-2 to TRBJ1-6; D gene uncertain. Germline CDR1 SGHAT, CDR2 FQNNGV. V lost 5 bases to trimming and J lost 0 bases, with 11 bases between them. CDR3 length equals 16 residues. CDR3 sequence (DNA): TGTGCCAGCAGCGAAGACCGCGGCTCCTATAATTCACCCCTCCACTTT. Amino acid sequence: CASSEDRGSYNSPLHF.

This clonotype showed up just a few times. The chain's CDR3 is CARESGADTGELFF. CDR3 in DNA: TGTGCCCGGGAATCAGGGGCGGACACCGGGGAGCTGTTTTTT. The V gene is TRBV7-9, the J gene TRBJ2-2, with D maybe TRBD1 (6 bases). Deletions cut 11 bases from V and 3 bases from J, with 16 bases between. The CDR3 runs to 14 residues. Germline V CDR1 and CDR2: SEHNR, FQNEAQ (reference sequence). Based on the CDR3 plus reference TRBV7-9 and TRBJ2-2, the full variable domain is DTGVSQNPRHKITKRGQNVTFRCDPISEHNRLYWYRQTLGQGPEFLTYFQNEAQLEKSRLLSDRFSAERPKGSFSTLEIQRTEQGDSAMYLCARESGADTGELFFGEGSRLTVL.

In its sample, this clonotype was seen many times. The genes are TRBV7-8 and TRBJ1-1, with D maybe TRBD1 (5 bases). The ends were cut back, 2 bases at V and 5 bases at J, with 18 bases in the middle. The germline CDR1 and CDR2 sequences are SGHVS and FQNEAQ. The CDR3 length is 16 residues. CDR3 in amino acids: CASSLMGGAQETEAFF. CDR3 nucleotides: TGTGCCAGCAGCTTAATGGGGGGAGCCCAGGAGACTGAAGCTTTCTTT.

The chain joins TRBV19 to TRBJ1-2, with TRBD1 identical over 8 bases. The CDR3 runs to 15 residues. Germline V gene sequence: CDR1 LNHDA, CDR2 SQIVND (reference sequence). V lost 4 bases and J lost 0; bases outside the gene matches: 4. CDR3 in amino acids: CASSTQGVPNYGYTF. The CDR3 nucleotides are TGTGCCAGTAGTACACAGGGGGTGCCTAACTATGGCTACACCTTC. Drawing the rest from reference TRBV19 and TRBJ1-2, the complete variable domain is DGGITQSPKYLFRKEGQNVTLSCEQNLNHDAMYWYRQDPGQGLRLIYYSQIVNDFQKGDIAEGYSVSREKKESFPLTVTSAQKNPTAFYLCASSTQGVPNYGYTFGSGTRLTVV.

This clonotype was counted between two and nine times. This chain joins TRBV11-2 and TRBJ2-1; 8 positions agree with TRBD1. This CDR3 is 21 amino acids long. The germline V gene has CDR1 SGHAT and CDR2 FQNNGV. V shed 6 bases and J 3 bases; nucleotides not matched to a gene: 25. The CDR3 sequence: CASRHDPPQGARERIYNEQFF. CDR3 DNA sequence: TGTGCCAGCAGACACGACCCCCCGCAGGGGGCGCGGGAAAGAATCTACAATGAGCAGTTCTTC.

The J gene is TRBJ2-1, the V gene TRBV20-1; weak D call: TRBD2 (6 bases). Germline values: CDR1 DFQATT, CDR2 SNEGSKA (reference sequence). The germline V and J ends were trimmed by 3 bases and 8 bases, with 20 bases remaining between them. CDR3 length: 15 amino acids. The CDR3 nucleotides read TGCAGTGCTAGGGTTCCCGGGACTGCTATCGATGAGCAGTTCTTC. The encoded protein is CSARVPGTAIDEQFF.

This rearrangement joins TRBV2 to TRBJ1-2, with D possibly being TRBD1 (5 bases). The CDR3 extends over 14 amino acids. CDR1 is SNHLY, CDR2 FYNNEI, per germline. Trimming took 2 bases from V and 3 from J, leaving 10 bases between them. CDR3 region: CASSERGEDYGYTF. Written as DNA, the CDR3 is TGTGCCAGCAGTGAAAGAGGGGAGGACTATGGCTACACCTTC.

The chain employs TRBV5-5 and TRBJ2-7; 8 nucleotides line up with TRBD2. CDR1 and CDR2 from the germline V gene are SGHKS and YYEKEE (reference sequence). The CDR3 extends over 17 amino acids. After removal of 2 bases from V and 0 bases from J, the junction contained 10 bases not matched to a gene. The CDR3 DNA reads as TGTGCCAGCAGCTTTAAGACACTAGCGGACTTCTCCTACGAGCAGTACGTC. It is translated as CASSFKTLADFSYEQYV.

Only a few counts were recorded for this clonotype. V is TRBV7-2 and J is TRBJ2-1, with D possibly being TRBD2 (6 bases). The CDR3 extends over 13 amino acids. Trimming shortened V by 5 bases and J by 7 bases, and 12 bases separated the two germline ends. Germline CDR1 and CDR2: SGHTA and FQGNSA. CDR3 sequence reads: CASSLGLQNEQFF. The CDR3 bases are TGTGCCAGCAGCCTGGGACTCCAAAATGAGCAGTTCTTC.

This clonotype has more than one count but fewer than ten. CDR3 in DNA: TGTGCCAGCTGTTGGGGGGCCGGGGAGCTGTTTTTT. Translated: CASCWGAGELFF. The chain is built from TRBV12-3 or TRBV12-4 and TRBJ2-2; D may be TRBD2 (6 bases). Trimming took 8 bases from V and 6 from J, leaving 10 bases between them. The CDR3 covers 12 residues.

This chain uses TRBV13 with TRBJ2-2; D not resolved. Trimming removed 0 bases at V and 1 base at J, with 6 bases between. Germline CDR1 PRHDT, CDR2 FYEKMQ (reference sequence). The CDR3 extends over 15 amino acids. CDR3 sequence reads: CASSLGGWNTGELFF. CDR3 sequence (DNA): TGTGCCAGCAGCTTAGGCGGGTGGAACACCGGGGAGCTGTTTTTT.

In its sample, this clonotype was seen a few times. The V gene is TRBV24-1, the J gene TRBJ1-2; 11 nucleotides match TRBD1. The CDR3 runs 18 residues. J was trimmed by 1 base and V by 3 bases; bases with no gene match: 9. The germline V gene has CDR1 KGHDR and CDR2 SFDVKD. The CDR3 DNA follows: TGTGCCACCAGTGATCCACCGGGACAGGGGGATGGTAACTATGGCTACACCTTC. As protein: CATSDPPGQGDGNYGYTF.

This chain links TRBV11-2 with TRBJ2-5; TRBD2 might be the D (5 bases). The CDR3 extends over 11 amino acids. V was clipped by 4 bases and J by 10 bases, with 10 bases between them. Germline CDR1 is SGHAT and CDR2 is FQNNGV. The CDR3 region is CASSSGRGQYF. For the CDR3, the DNA is TGTGCCAGCAGCTCAGGACGGGGCCAGTACTTC. Using reference TRBV11-2 and TRBJ2-5 for the parts outside the CDR3, the full variable domain is EAGVAQSPRYKIIEKRQSVAFWCNPISGHATLYWYQQILGQGPKLLIQFQNNGVVDDSQLPKDRFSAERLKGVDSTLKIQPAKLEDSAVYLCASSSGRGQYFGPGTRLLVL.

The gene calls are TRBV14 and TRBJ2-1, with 7 bases matching TRBD2. The CDR3 length is 14 residues. After removal of 1 base from V and 7 bases from J, the junction contained 4 bases not matched to a gene. Germline V gene lookup returns CDR1 SGHDN and CDR2 FVKESK. The chain's CDR3 is CASSQGDYGNEQFF. The DNA of the CDR3 is TGTGCCAGCAGCCAAGGGGACTACGGGAATGAGCAGTTCTTC. Full variable domain (missing parts from reference TRBV14 and TRBJ2-1): EAGVTQFPSHSVIEKGQTVTLRCDPISGHDNLYWYRRVMGKEIKFLLHFVKESKQDESGMPNNRFLAERTGGTYSTLKVQPAELEDSGVYFCASSQGDYGNEQFFGPGTRLTVL.